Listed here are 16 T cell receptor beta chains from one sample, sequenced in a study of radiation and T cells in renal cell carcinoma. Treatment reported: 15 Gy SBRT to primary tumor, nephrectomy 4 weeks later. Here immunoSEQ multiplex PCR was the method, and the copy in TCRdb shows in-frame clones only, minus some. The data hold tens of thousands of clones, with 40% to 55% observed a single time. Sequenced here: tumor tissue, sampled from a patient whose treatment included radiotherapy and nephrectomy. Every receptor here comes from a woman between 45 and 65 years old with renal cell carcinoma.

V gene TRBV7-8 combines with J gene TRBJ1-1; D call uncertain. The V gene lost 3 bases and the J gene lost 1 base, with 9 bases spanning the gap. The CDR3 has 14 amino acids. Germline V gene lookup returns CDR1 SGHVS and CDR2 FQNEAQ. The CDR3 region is CASSFSRTNTEAFF. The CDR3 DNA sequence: TGTGCCAGCAGCTTTAGCAGAACGAACACTGAAGCTTTCTTT. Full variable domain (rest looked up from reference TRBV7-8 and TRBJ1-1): GAGVSQSPRYKVAKRGQDVALRCDPISGHVSLFWYQQALGQGPEFLTYFQNEAQLDKSGLPSDRFFAERPEGSVSTLKIQRTQQEDSAVYLCASSFSRTNTEAFFGQGTRLTVV.

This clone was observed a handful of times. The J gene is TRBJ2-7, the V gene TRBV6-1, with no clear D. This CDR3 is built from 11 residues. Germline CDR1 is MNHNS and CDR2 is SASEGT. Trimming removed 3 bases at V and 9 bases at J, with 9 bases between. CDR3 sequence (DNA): TGTGCCAGCAGTGACGAGGCCGGGCAGTACTTC. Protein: CASSDEAGQYF.

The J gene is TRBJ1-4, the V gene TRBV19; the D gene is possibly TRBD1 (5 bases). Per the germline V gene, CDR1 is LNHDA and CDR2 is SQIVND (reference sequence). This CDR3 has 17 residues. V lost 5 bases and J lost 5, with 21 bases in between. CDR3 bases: TGTGCCAGTAGTCCCCTTACGGAACAGGCGAAAAATGAAAAACTGTTTTTT. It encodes CASSPLTEQAKNEKLFF.

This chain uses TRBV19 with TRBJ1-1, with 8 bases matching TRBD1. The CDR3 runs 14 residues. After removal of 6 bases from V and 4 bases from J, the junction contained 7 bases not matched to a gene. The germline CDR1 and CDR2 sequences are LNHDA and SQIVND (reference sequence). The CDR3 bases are TGTGCCAGTAGGACCCGGGACAGGACCACTGAAGCTTTCTTT. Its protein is CASRTRDRTTEAFF. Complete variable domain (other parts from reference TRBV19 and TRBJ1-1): DGGITQSPKYLFRKEGQNVTLSCEQNLNHDAMYWYRQDPGQGLRLIYYSQIVNDFQKGDIAEGYSVSREKKESFPLTVTSAQKNPTAFYLCASRTRDRTTEAFFGQGTRLTVV.

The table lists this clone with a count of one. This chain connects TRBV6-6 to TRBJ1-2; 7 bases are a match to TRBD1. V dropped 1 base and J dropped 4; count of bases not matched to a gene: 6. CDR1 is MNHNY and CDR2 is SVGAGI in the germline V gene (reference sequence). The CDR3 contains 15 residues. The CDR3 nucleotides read TGTGCCAGCAGTTACTTAGGGACAGAATTCTATGGCTACACCTTC. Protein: CASSYLGTEFYGYTF.

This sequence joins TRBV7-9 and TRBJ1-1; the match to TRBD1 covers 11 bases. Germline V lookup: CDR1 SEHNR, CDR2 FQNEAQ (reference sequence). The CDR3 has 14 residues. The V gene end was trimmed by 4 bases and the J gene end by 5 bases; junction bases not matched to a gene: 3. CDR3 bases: TGTGCCAGCAGCTCCGGGACAGGGGGTACTGAAGCTTTCTTT. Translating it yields CASSSGTGGTEAFF.

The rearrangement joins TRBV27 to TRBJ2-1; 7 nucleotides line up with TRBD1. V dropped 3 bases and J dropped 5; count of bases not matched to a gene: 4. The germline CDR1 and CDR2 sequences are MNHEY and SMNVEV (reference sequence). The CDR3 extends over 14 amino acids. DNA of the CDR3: TGTGCCAGCAGTTTCCGTGGGACAGACAATGAGCAGTTCTTC. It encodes CASSFRGTDNEQFF.

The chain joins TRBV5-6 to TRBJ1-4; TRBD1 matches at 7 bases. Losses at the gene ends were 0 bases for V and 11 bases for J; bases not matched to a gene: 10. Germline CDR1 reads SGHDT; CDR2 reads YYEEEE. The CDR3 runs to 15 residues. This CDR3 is CASSLAVEGARKLFF. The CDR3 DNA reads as TGTGCCAGCAGCTTGGCCGTGGAGGGGGCCCGGAAACTGTTTTTT. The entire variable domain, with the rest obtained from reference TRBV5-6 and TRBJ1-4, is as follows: DAGVTQSPTHLIKTRGQQVTLRCSPKSGHDTVSWYQQALGQGPQFIFQYYEEEERQRGNFPDRFSGHQFPNYSSELNVNALLLGDSALYLCASSLAVEGARKLFFGSGTQLSVL.

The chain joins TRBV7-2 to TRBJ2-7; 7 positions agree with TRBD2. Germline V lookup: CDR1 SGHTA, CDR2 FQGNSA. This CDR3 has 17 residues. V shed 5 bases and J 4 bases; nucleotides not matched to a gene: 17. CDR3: CASSPPTGSSGMYEQYF. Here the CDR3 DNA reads TGTGCCAGCAGCCCACCGACGGGGTCGAGCGGGATGTACGAGCAGTACTTC. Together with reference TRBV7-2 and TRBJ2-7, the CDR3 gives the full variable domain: GAGVSQSPSNKVTEKGKDVELRCDPISGHTALYWYRQSLGQGLEFLIYFQGNSAPDKSGLPSDRFSAERTGGSVSTLTIQRTQQEDSAVYLCASSPPTGSSGMYEQYFGPGTRLTVT.

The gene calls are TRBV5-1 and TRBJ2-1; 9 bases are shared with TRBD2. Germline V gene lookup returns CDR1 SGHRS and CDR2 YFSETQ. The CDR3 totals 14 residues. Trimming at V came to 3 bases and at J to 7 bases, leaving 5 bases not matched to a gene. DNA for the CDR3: TGCGCCAGCAGCTATGGACTAGCGACGAATGAGCAGTTCTTC. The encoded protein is CASSYGLATNEQFF.

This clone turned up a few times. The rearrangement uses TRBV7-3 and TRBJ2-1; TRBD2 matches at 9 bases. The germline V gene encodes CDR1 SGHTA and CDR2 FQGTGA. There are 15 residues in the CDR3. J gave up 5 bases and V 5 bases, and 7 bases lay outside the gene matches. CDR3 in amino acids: CASSPRGGWNNEQFF. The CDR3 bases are TGTGCCAGCAGCCCGCGGGGGGGCTGGAACAATGAGCAGTTCTTC. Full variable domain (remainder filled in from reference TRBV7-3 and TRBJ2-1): GAGVSQTPSNKVTEKGKYVELRCDPISGHTALYWYRQSLGQGPEFLIYFQGTGAADDSGLPNDRFFAVRPEGSVSTLKIQRTERGDSAVYLCASSPRGGWNNEQFFGPGTRLTVL.

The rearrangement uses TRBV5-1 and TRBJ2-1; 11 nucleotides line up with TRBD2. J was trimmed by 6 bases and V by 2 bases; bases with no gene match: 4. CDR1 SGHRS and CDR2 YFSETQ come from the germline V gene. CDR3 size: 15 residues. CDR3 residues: CASSFLSGGGNEQFF. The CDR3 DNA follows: TGCGCCAGCAGCTTCCTTAGCGGGGGGGGCAATGAGCAGTTCTTC.

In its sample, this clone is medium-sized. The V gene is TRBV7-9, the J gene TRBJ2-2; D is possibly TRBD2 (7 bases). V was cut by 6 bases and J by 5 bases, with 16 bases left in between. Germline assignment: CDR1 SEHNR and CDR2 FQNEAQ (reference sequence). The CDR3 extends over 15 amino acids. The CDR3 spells CASSYREGGTGELFF. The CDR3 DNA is TGTGCCAGCAGTTACAGGGAGGGTGGAACCGGGGAGCTGTTTTTT.

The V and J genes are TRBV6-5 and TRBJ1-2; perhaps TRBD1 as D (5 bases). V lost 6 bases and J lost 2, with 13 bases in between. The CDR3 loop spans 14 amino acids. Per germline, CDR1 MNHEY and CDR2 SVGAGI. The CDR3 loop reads CASRPGTGNYGYTF. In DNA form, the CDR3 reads TGTGCCAGCAGGCCCGGGACGGGGAACTATGGCTACACCTTC.

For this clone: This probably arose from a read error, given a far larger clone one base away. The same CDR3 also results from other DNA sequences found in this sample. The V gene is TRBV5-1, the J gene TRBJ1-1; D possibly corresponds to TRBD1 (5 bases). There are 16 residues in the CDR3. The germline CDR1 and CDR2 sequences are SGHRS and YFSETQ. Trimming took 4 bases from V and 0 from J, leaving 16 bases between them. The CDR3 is CASSPSSTEVNTEAFF. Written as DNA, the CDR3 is TGCGCCAGCAGCCCTTCCTCGACAGAAGTGAACACTGAAGCTTTCTTT.

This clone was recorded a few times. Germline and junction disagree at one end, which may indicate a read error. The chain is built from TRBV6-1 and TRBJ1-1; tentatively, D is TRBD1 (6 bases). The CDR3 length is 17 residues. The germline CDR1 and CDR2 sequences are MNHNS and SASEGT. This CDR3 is CAISEFRDTDLNTEAFF. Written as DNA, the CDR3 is TGTGCCATCAGTGAGTTCCGGGACACAGACCTGAACACTGAAGCTTTCTTT.